This TCR beta chain was profiled in a study of blood T cell repertoires in COVID-19. Study at large: The United States, Italy and Spain were the sources of the acute and convalescent COVID-19 samples.

The table came from immunoSEQ multiplex PCR; TCRdb's copy has only in-frame clones and leaves some out. The profile shows fewer than 250,000 clones, around 86% of them singletons. Participant-given clinical history determined each cohort assignment. Sequencing was carried out using PBMCs or T cells enriched from blood (not recorded which). The TCR was taken from a young man in a cohort exposed to, infected with or recovered from COVID-19 (not recorded which).

CDR3 in amino acids: CASSPRGGGAKNIQYF. In nucleotides, the CDR3 is TGTGCCAGCAGCCCTCGCGGGGGGGGTGCCAAAAACATTCAGTACTTC. The chain has TRBV7-9 and TRBJ2-4; 9 positions agree with TRBD2. V lost 5 bases to trimming and J lost 1 base; unmatched junction nucleotides: 6. Germline CDR1 reads SEHNR; CDR2 reads FQNEAQ (reference sequence). The CDR3 is 16 amino acids.